This T cell receptor (beta chain) was recorded in a study of cytomegalovirus exposure and HLA in healthy donors. Study-wide results and limits: The listing of roughly 160 TCR beta chains classed them as cytomegalovirus-associated. Within the 130 or so validation repertoires, first-cohort TCR clusters tended to co-occur, according to a later analysis.

The V gene's germline CDR1 is MRHNA and CDR2 SNTAGT. This CDR3 comprises 16 residues. With V trimmed by 6 bases and J by 4 bases, 14 bases remained unmatched. This table comes from immunoSEQ multiplex PCR, and its TCRdb copy is limited to in-frame clones, with some not included. The repertoire has about 220,000 clones, 75% to 90% of them found once; the top ten carry 11% to 15%. As for this clone: Antigen: not known.

The clonotype was recovered from a woman aged 25-40 years in good health and CMV-seropositive. The rearrangement joins TRBV6-4 to TRBJ2-7; 8 nucleotides align to TRBD1. Sequenced input: PBMCs. Written as DNA, the CDR3 is TGTGCCAGCAGAGAAACTGACCGGGACAGGTTATACGAGCAGTACTTC. As protein: CASRETDRDRLYEQYF.